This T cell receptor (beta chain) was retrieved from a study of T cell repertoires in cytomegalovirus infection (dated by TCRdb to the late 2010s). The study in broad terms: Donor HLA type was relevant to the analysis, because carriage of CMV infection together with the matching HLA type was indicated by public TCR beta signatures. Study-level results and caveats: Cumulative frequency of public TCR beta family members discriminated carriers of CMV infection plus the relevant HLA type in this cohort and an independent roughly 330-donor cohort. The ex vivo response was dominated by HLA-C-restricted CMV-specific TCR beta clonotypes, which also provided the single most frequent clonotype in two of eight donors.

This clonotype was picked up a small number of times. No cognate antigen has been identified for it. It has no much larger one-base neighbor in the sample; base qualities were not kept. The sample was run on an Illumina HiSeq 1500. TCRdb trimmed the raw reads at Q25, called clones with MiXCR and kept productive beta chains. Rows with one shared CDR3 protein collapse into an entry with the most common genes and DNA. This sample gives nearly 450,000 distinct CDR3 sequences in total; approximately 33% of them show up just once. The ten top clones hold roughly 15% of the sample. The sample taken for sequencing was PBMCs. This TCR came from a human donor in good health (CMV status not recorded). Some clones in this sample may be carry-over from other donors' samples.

The nucleotides are TGTGCCAGCAGCCAACAAAATCCGCGGACAGGGATTTACAATGAGCAGTTCTTC. This is translated as CASSQQNPRTGIYNEQFF. The rearranged chain carries TRBV14 and TRBJ2-1, with 8 junctional bases fitting TRBD1. Here V drops 2 bases and J drops 4 bases, and the junction holds 13 bases not matched to any gene. The CDR1 and CDR2 encoded by the germline V gene are SGHDN and FVKESK. The CDR3 has 18 amino acids, counting the end cysteine and phenylalanine. Only the CDR3 DNA is retained, 54 bases long and in frame from the first base.